The 10 T cell receptor beta chains given below trace back to one sample, sequenced in a study of OX40 agonist ivuxolimab in advanced cancers. TCRdb's copy holds only in-frame clones and misses some; the assay was immunoSEQ multiplex PCR. Of 50,000 to 85,000 clones listed, 85% are singletons. The specimen was CD4+ or CD8+ T cells sorted from blood, collected in a trial of the OX40 agonist ivuxolimab. All receptors come from an adult with an advanced solid tumor such as melanoma, head and neck, liver or kidney cancer.

This rearrangement joins TRBV4-3 to TRBJ2-7; no reliable D call. This CDR3 is 13 amino acids long. V was pared by 2 bases and J by 5 bases, with 10 bases between. The V gene's germline CDR1 is LGHNA and CDR2 YSLEER. The CDR3 bases are TGCGCCAGCAGCCAAAGACACGGAAACGAGCAGTACTTC. Translation gives CASSQRHGNEQYF.

This clone was observed a few times. The chain links TRBV7-8 to TRBJ2-7; no clear D gene. V lost 1 base, J lost 3 bases, and 10 bases lay in between. This CDR3 has 14 amino acids. The germline V gene has CDR1 SGHVS and CDR2 FQNEAQ. In nucleotides, the CDR3 is TGTGCCAGCAGCTTAGATAAGGTTAACTACGAGCAGTACTTC. It codes for CASSLDKVNYEQYF. The full variable domain, with the rest looked up from reference TRBV7-8 and TRBJ2-7, is GAGVSQSPRYKVAKRGQDVALRCDPISGHVSLFWYQQALGQGPEFLTYFQNEAQLDKSGLPSDRFFAERPEGSVSTLKIQRTQQEDSAVYLCASSLDKVNYEQYFGPGTRLTVT.

The chain links TRBV4-3 to TRBJ1-6; D gene uncertain. The ends were cut back, 3 bases at V and 9 bases at J, with 15 bases in the middle. In germline, CDR1 is LGHNA, CDR2 YSLEER. The CDR3 sequence is 15 residues long. Written as DNA, the CDR3 is TGCGCCAGCAGCCATCGAGGAGGCGACCGTTCACCCCTCCACTTT. This translates into CASSHRGGDRSPLHF.

The rearrangement uses TRBV7-2 and TRBJ2-1, with D unresolved. The germline V gene has CDR1 SGHTA and CDR2 FQGNSA. This CDR3 comprises 13 residues. Trimming shortened V by 1 base and J by 5 bases, and 6 bases separated the two germline ends. The DNA for the CDR3 is TGTGCCAGCAGCTTAGGGCCGAACAATGAGCAGTTCTTC. Residues: CASSLGPNNEQFF.

The chain carries TRBV10-3 and TRBJ2-7, with D tentatively TRBD1 or TRBD2 (5 bases each). V was trimmed by 10 bases and J by 5 bases, leaving 18 bases between them. The CDR3 is 13 amino acids. The germline V gene has CDR1 ENHRY and CDR2 SYGVKD. CDR3 amino acids: CATLRQRPDEQYF. DNA for the CDR3: TGTGCCACCTTAAGACAGCGGCCGGACGAGCAGTACTTC.

This rearrangement joins TRBV7-2 to TRBJ1-6; tentative D call: TRBD1 (5 bases). Germline V gene lookup returns CDR1 SGHTA and CDR2 FQGNSA. CDR3 size: 12 residues. V gave up 3 bases and J gave up 8 bases, with 5 bases separating them. This chain's CDR3 is CASSFRDSPLHF. In nucleotides, the CDR3 is TGTGCCAGCAGCTTCAGGGATTCACCCCTCCACTTT.

The rearrangement joins TRBV19 to TRBJ2-7; no reliable D call. Per germline, CDR1 LNHDA and CDR2 SQIVND (reference sequence). The germline V and J ends were trimmed by 4 bases and 1 base, with 14 bases remaining between them. This CDR3 has 15 residues. CDR3 coding DNA: TGTGCCAGTAGTAGAAACATGAGCCCGTCCTACGAGCAGTACTTC. Translated: CASSRNMSPSYEQYF.

The V and J genes are TRBV18 and TRBJ1-1, with D perhaps TRBD1 (5 bases). The CDR3 is 13 residues long. Per the germline V gene, CDR1 is KGHSH and CDR2 is LQKENI. V was cut by 6 bases and J by 0 bases, with 8 bases left in between. CDR3 region: CASSTGLNTEAFF. The CDR3 nucleotides are TGTGCCAGCTCCACAGGTTTGAACACTGAAGCTTTCTTT.

In its sample, this clone was seen once. This rearrangement joins TRBV7-2 to TRBJ2-7; 7 bases are shared with TRBD2. With 4 bases clipped from V and 4 bases from J, the junction kept 13 bases outside the gene matches. The length of the CDR3 is 16 residues. Germline V gene sequence: CDR1 SGHTA, CDR2 FQGNSA. CDR3: CASSSYRDYTYYEQYF. Written as DNA, the CDR3 is TGTGCCAGCAGCTCGTACCGGGACTACACCTATTACGAGCAGTACTTC.

The table lists this clone with a count of one. J is TRBJ1-5 and V is TRBV2; TRBD1 matches at 8 bases. Germline lookup yields CDR1 SNHLY and CDR2 FYNNEI. This CDR3 region has 14 residues. J was trimmed by 4 bases and V by 1 base; bases with no gene match: 0. In DNA, the CDR3 is TGTGCCAGCAGTGAAGGACAGGGGAATCAGCCCCAGCATTTT. As protein: CASSEGQGNQPQHF.